This TCR beta chain was profiled in a study of vaccination and CD4 T cells after COVID-19. Turning to the study itself: Investigators took post-vaccine samples a median roughly 72 days after dose two, within a range of 14 to 241. Stimulation of the cells used overlapping spike peptide pools from SARS-CoV-2 and from the common cold coronaviruses HCoV-NL63, HCoV-OC43 and HCoV-229E.

To note about this clonotype: Its antigen is not known. This sequence may be a read error, since a much larger clone differs from it by one base.

Study findings and constraints: Within the convalescent patients, a median about 85% of the SARS-CoV-2-reactive clones were ones that appeared only post-vaccination. The median SARS-CoV-2-reactive clonotype number increased from about 20 to 38, without statistical significance.

Scientists ran DNA taken from cultured CD4+ T cells through the Oncomine TCR Beta short-read assay for sequencing. In TCRdb, the PCR reads were re-called with MiXCR into one record per CDR3 protein. The sample carries fewer than 15,000 distinct CDR3 sequences, less than 45% recorded once. The CDR3 spans 14 residues. Germline CDR1 reads SGHKS; CDR2 reads YYEKEE (reference sequence). The treatment denotes: roughly 10-day PBMC culture with coronavirus spike peptide pools or control peptides (ViraFEST assay). The receptor was isolated from a human donor who had recovered from COVID-19. This sample comprised CD4+ T cells from blood, cultured in vitro, obtained after SARS-CoV-2 vaccination. The V and J genes are TRBV5-5 and TRBJ2-5, with D maybe TRBD2 (5 bases). This CDR3 is CAGSPSTGTETQYF. For the CDR3, the DNA is TGTGCCGGCAGTCCAAGTACGGGAACTGAGACCCAGTACTTC.